These 7 T cell receptor beta chains came from one sample sequenced in a study of T cells in Graves' hyperthyroidism and ophthalmopathy. The TCR beta CDR3 regions underwent amplification using RNA transcripts as the source. The HTBI set primed first-round TCR CDR3 RT-PCR. One entry per CDR3 protein results from TCRdb running MiXCR on the multiplex PCR reads. This table holds roughly 400,000 distinct CDR3 sequences, 11% to 15% found once. Sequences were obtained from blood. Every receptor here comes from a man aged 50 or older with Graves' ophthalmopathy.

The J gene is TRBJ1-4, the V gene TRBV29-1, with D perhaps TRBD1 (5 bases). Deletions cut 4 bases from V and 5 bases from J, with 8 bases between. CDR1 SQVTM and CDR2 ANQGSEA come from the germline V gene. The CDR3 extends over 12 amino acids. The CDR3: CSVGQLNEKLFF. CDR3 DNA sequence: TGCAGCGTTGGACAGCTCAATGAAAAACTGTTTTTT.

The chain carries TRBV4-1 and TRBJ2-2, with 7 nucleotides matching TRBD2. V lost 6 bases to trimming and J lost 1 base; unmatched junction nucleotides: 5. The germline V gene encodes CDR1 MGHRA and CDR2 YSYEKL. This CDR3 comprises 15 residues. The CDR3 here is CASSRSSGNTGELFF. The CDR3 bases are TGCGCCAGCAGTCGCTCTAGCGGGAACACCGGGGAGCTGTTTTTT.

This clonotype was counted a few times. This rearrangement joins TRBV28 to TRBJ2-7; D gene unclear. The CDR3 is 12 residues long. CDR1 MDHEN and CDR2 SYDVKM come from the germline V gene. Trimming stripped 5 bases from V and 3 bases from J, with 8 bases between. CDR3 protein: CASSPDLYEQYF. The CDR3, as DNA: TGTGCCAGCAGTCCGGACCTCTACGAGCAGTACTTC.

The chain uses TRBV6-2 or TRBV6-3 and TRBJ1-1, with TRBD1 matching over 7 bases. The trim removed 0 bases at V and 7 bases at J, leaving 14 bases unmatched. The CDR3 has 17 amino acids. Per the germline V gene, CDR1 is MNHEY and CDR2 is SVGEGT. This CDR3 is CASSYSQASYGTVEAFF. The DNA for the CDR3 is TGTGCCAGCAGTTACTCCCAAGCCTCTTACGGGACAGTTGAAGCTTTCTTT.

This clonotype was picked up many times. This chain joins TRBV5-1 and TRBJ1-5; possible D gene TRBD1, 6 bases. V lost 3 bases and J 0 bases, leaving 16 bases between the germline ends. The CDR3 spans 17 residues. Per germline, CDR1 SGHRS and CDR2 YFSETQ. CDR3 sequence: CASSWGDKGNSNQPQHF. The DNA of the CDR3 is TGCGCCAGCAGCTGGGGGGACAAAGGAAATAGCAATCAGCCCCAGCATTTT.

Notes on this clonotype: This may be a read error: a much more frequent sequence differs by one nucleotide. The chain joins TRBV20-1 to TRBJ1-5; unclear D gene. The ends were cut back, 3 bases at V and 2 bases at J, with 11 bases in the middle. Per the germline V gene, CDR1 is DFQATT and CDR2 is SNEGSKA (reference sequence). CDR3 length: 14 residues. Here the CDR3 reads CSASLGLGNQPQHF. The CDR3 DNA sequence: TGCAGTGCTAGTCTGGGATTGGGCAATCAGCCCCAGCATTTT.

This clonotype was counted many times. V usage is TRBV7-9 and J usage is TRBJ2-2, with D possibly TRBD1 on 5 matching bases. V was cut by 4 bases and J by 6 bases, with 15 bases left in between. Germline values: CDR1 SEHNR, CDR2 FQNEAQ (reference sequence). CDR3 length: 15 amino acids. The CDR3 is CASSSFRRAAGELFF. The CDR3 bases are TGTGCCAGCAGCTCCTTTCGCAGGGCGGCCGGGGAGCTGTTTTTT.